This T cell receptor (beta chain) was obtained from a study of blood T cell repertoires in COVID-19. Study-wide context: Both acute and convalescent COVID-19 samples were obtained from the United States, Italy and Spain. The analysed material was cDNA or gDNA that came from T cells, B-cell-depleted T cells, or PBMCs.

Original processing notes: From reference gene primer amplification, estimates of nucleated cell counts were derived. The repertoire was sequenced with immunoSEQ multiplex PCR; TCRdb's copy has only in-frame clones and lacks some. The V and J calls and the clone size are those of that table, but D and trimming were determined from the DNA. The sample records approximately 140,000 clones, about 90% being singletons. This clone was observed once. There are 13 residues in the CDR3. V lost 10 bases and J lost 8; bases outside the gene matches: 9. Germline-derived CDR1 and CDR2 are LNHDA and SQIVND (reference sequence).

Specimen: peripheral blood. V and J are TRBV19 and TRBJ1-4, with TRBD1 matching over 8 bases. This receptor was identified in a man between 50 and 59 years old with active or convalescent COVID-19. CDR3 DNA: TGTGCCACCACAAGGACAGGGAGAGAAAAACTGTTTTTT. Its translation is CATTRTGREKLFF. The full variable domain, completed using reference TRBV19 and TRBJ1-4, is DGGITQSPKYLFRKEGQNVTLSCEQNLNHDAMYWYRQDPGQGLRLIYYSQIVNDFQKGDIAEGYSVSREKKESFPLTVTSAQKNPTAFYLCATTRTGREKLFFGSGTQLSVL.